One TCR beta chain is described in this entry. The antigen is not known. This entry comes from a study of T cells in Graves' hyperthyroidism and ophthalmopathy. Researchers amplified the TCR beta CDR3 regions from RNA transcripts. TCR CDR3 underwent first-round RT-PCR with the HTBI primer set. Using its own MiXCR run on the multiplex PCR reads, TCRdb lists one record per CDR3 protein. Of about 610,000 distinct CDR3 sequences listed, roughly 14% were seen once; the top ten hold over 3.5%. The J segment lost 3 bases and the V segment lost 0 bases, leaving 3 bases of the junction unmatched. Germline V gene sequence: CDR1 MGHDK, CDR2 SYGVNS. The CDR3 runs 16 residues. Findings of the study overall: Onset of ophthalmopathy came a median approximately 6.8 months after the model predicted it. By a 13 V-J model, ophthalmopathy was set apart from stable hyperthyroidism. Blood also carried most thyroid clonotypes expanded above 0.001.

Material: blood. The chain has TRBV25-1 and TRBJ2-7; 12 bases agree with TRBD1. This receptor was identified in a woman aged 40 to 50 with Graves' ophthalmopathy. The DNA of the CDR3 is TGTGCCAGCAGTGAATATGGGACAGGGGGCTTCTACGAGCAGTACTTC. Its protein is CASSEYGTGGFYEQYF.